Listed below are T cell receptor beta chains from one sample, sequenced in a study of blood T cells in healthy people across ages. TCRdb used MiXCR to reprocess the 5' RACE reads, holding one entry per CDR3 protein. The table records 1.5 million to 2 million distinct CDR3 sequences, around 35% of them present only once. The sequenced material came from blood. The receptors here all came from a woman under 40 in good health. Each CDR3 is given with its conserved first and last residue. D genes are given only for firm matches. Some rows have no size entry. The others give once, few or many, or a class for an expanded clone.

clone size: NA; V gene: TRBV7-6; D gene: NA; J gene: TRBJ1-2; CDR3 protein: CASRPPSKDGYTF; CDR3 DNA: TGTGCCAGCAGACCTCCCAGCAAAGATGGCTACACCTTC
clone size: few; V gene: TRBV3-1; D gene: NA; J gene: TRBJ1-2; CDR3 protein: CASSQRDFSYGYTF; CDR3 DNA: TGTGCCAGCAGCCAAAGGGATTTCTCCTATGGCTACACCTTC
clone size: few; V gene: TRBV20-1; D gene: NA; J gene: TRBJ2-1; CDR3 protein: CSAGEGEDEQFF; CDR3 DNA: TGCAGTGCTGGAGAGGGTGAGGATGAGCAGTTCTTC
clone size: NA; V gene: TRBV29-1; D gene: NA; J gene: TRBJ2-1; CDR3 protein: CSVRGPPGEGNEQFF; CDR3 DNA: TGCAGCGTTAGGGGGCCTCCGGGGGAGGGTAATGAGCAGTTCTTC
clone size: NA; V gene: TRBV20-1; D gene: NA; J gene: TRBJ2-1; CDR3 protein: CSARQVTYNEQFF; CDR3 DNA: TGCAGTGCCAGACAGGTGACCTACAATGAGCAGTTCTTC
clone size: NA; V gene: TRBV6-6; D gene: TRBD1; J gene: TRBJ2-1; CDR3 protein: CASSYYGQGNEQFF; CDR3 DNA: TGTGCCAGCAGTTACTATGGACAGGGGAATGAGCAGTTCTTC
clone size: NA; V gene: TRBV20-1; D gene: TRBD1; J gene: TRBJ1-6; CDR3 protein: CSATDRGNSPLHF; CDR3 DNA: TGCAGTGCCACAGACAGGGGGAATTCACCCCTCCACTTT
clone size: NA; V gene: TRBV6-6; D gene: NA; J gene: TRBJ1-1; CDR3 protein: CASSYPIFTEAFF; CDR3 DNA: TGTGCCAGCAGTTACCCAATATTCACGGAAGCTTTCTTT
clone size: few; V gene: TRBV18; D gene: TRBD1; J gene: TRBJ2-7; CDR3 protein: CASSQDRSPYEQYF; CDR3 DNA: TGTGCCAGCTCACAGGACAGGAGTCCCTACGAGCAGTACTTC
clone size: few; V gene: TRBV7-9; D gene: TRBD2; J gene: TRBJ2-7; CDR3 protein: CASSPTSGGHSSYEQYF; CDR3 DNA: TGTGCCAGCAGCCCCACTAGCGGGGGACACAGCTCCTACGAGCAGTACTTC
clone size: NA; V gene: TRBV7-9; D gene: NA; J gene: TRBJ1-2; CDR3 protein: CASSLGLGGRYGYTF; CDR3 DNA: TGTGCCAGCAGCTTAGGCCTCGGTGGGCGCTATGGCTACACCTTC
clone size: NA; V gene: TRBV3-1; D gene: NA; J gene: TRBJ1-2; CDR3 protein: CASSRSDIARGYTF; CDR3 DNA: TGTGCCAGCAGCCGCTCCGACATCGCGCGAGGCTACACCTTC
clone size: NA; V gene: TRBV3-1; D gene: TRBD1; J gene: TRBJ1-2; CDR3 protein: CASSQAWGQGDYGYTF; CDR3 DNA: TGTGCCAGCAGCCAAGCATGGGGACAGGGGGACTATGGCTACACCTTC
clone size: NA; V gene: TRBV27; D gene: NA; J gene: TRBJ2-7; CDR3 protein: CASSTPRGHEQYF; CDR3 DNA: TGTGCCAGCAGTACTCCCAGGGGCCACGAGCAGTACTTC
clone size: many; V gene: TRBV12-3/TRBV12-4; D gene: NA; J gene: TRBJ2-7; CDR3 protein: CALIQVLYNYEQYF; CDR3 DNA: TGTGCCCTTATCCAGGTCTTGTATAACTACGAGCAGTACTTC
clone size: once; V gene: TRBV11-2; D gene: NA; J gene: TRBJ2-3; CDR3 protein: CASSLGLAPYTDTQYF; CDR3 DNA: TGTGCCAGCAGCCTAGGTCTAGCGCCCTACACAGATACGCAGTATTTT
clone size: many; V gene: TRBV20-1; D gene: TRBD2; J gene: TRBJ2-7; CDR3 protein: CSAAAGGRAYEQYF; CDR3 DNA: TGCAGTGCAGCCGCGGGGGGCCGAGCCTACGAGCAGTACTTC
clone size: NA; V gene: TRBV20-1; D gene: TRBD1; J gene: TRBJ2-7; CDR3 protein: CSARPNRGLKYEQYF; CDR3 DNA: TGCAGTGCTAGACCAAACAGGGGCCTTAAGTACGAGCAGTACTTC
clone size: NA; V gene: TRBV27; D gene: NA; J gene: TRBJ1-5; CDR3 protein: CASSLSGTGTPQHF; CDR3 DNA: TGTGCCAGCAGTTTATCGGGGACGGGGACGCCCCAGCATTTT
clone size: NA; V gene: TRBV7-9; D gene: NA; J gene: TRBJ2-7; CDR3 protein: CANSSTHATVSYEQYF; CDR3 DNA: TGTGCCAACAGTTCGACGCATGCGACAGTTTCCTACGAGCAGTACTTC
clone size: few; V gene: TRBV2; D gene: TRBD2; J gene: TRBJ2-3; CDR3 protein: CASSLNSGLREGTDTQYF; CDR3 DNA: TGTGCCAGCAGTTTAAATTCAGGACTGCGGGAGGGCACAGATACGCAGTATTTT
clone size: NA; V gene: TRBV4-2; D gene: TRBD1; J gene: TRBJ2-5; CDR3 protein: CASSQGTGEGETQYF; CDR3 DNA: TGTGCCAGCAGCCAAGGGACAGGGGAGGGAGAGACCCAGTACTTC
clone size: once; V gene: TRBV20-1; D gene: NA; J gene: TRBJ1-5; CDR3 protein: CSARDQVRVGSQHF; CDR3 DNA: TGCAGTGCTAGAGATCAAGTAAGGGTTGGGTCCCAGCATTTT
clone size: few; V gene: TRBV7-2; D gene: TRBD1; J gene: TRBJ2-7; CDR3 protein: CASSLVRTGPHEQYF; CDR3 DNA: TGTGCCAGCAGCTTAGTTAGGACAGGACCCCACGAGCAGTACTTC
clone size: NA; V gene: TRBV12-3/TRBV12-4; D gene: TRBD2; J gene: TRBJ2-1; CDR3 protein: CASSSPGLAEHNEQFF; CDR3 DNA: TGTGCCAGCAGTTCCCCGGGACTAGCGGAGCACAATGAGCAGTTCTTC
clone size: NA; V gene: TRBV18; D gene: NA; J gene: TRBJ1-5; CDR3 protein: CASSPPWLGVEPQHF; CDR3 DNA: TGTGCCAGCTCACCACCGTGGCTAGGCGTAGAGCCCCAGCATTTT
clone size: NA; V gene: TRBV6-1; D gene: TRBD2; J gene: TRBJ2-7; CDR3 protein: CASSEVGGMGTQYF; CDR3 DNA: TGTGCCAGCAGTGAAGTGGGGGGGATGGGAACCCAGTACTTC
clone size: many; V gene: TRBV10-3; D gene: NA; J gene: TRBJ1-2; CDR3 protein: CAISEGEGYTF; CDR3 DNA: TGTGCCATCAGTGAGGGGGAAGGCTACACCTTC
clone size: NA; V gene: TRBV5-1; D gene: TRBD2; J gene: TRBJ2-3; CDR3 protein: CASSLAAYGGGSDTQYF; CDR3 DNA: TGCGCCAGCAGCTTGGCAGCCTACGGGGGGGGCAGCGATACGCAGTATTTT
clone size: NA; V gene: TRBV5-6; D gene: NA; J gene: TRBJ2-5; CDR3 protein: CASSTSLTGHQETQYF; CDR3 DNA: TGTGCCAGCAGCACCAGCCTGACAGGACACCAAGAGACCCAGTACTTC
clone size: few; V gene: TRBV5-5; D gene: NA; J gene: TRBJ2-1; CDR3 protein: CASSLVTGWNNEQFF; CDR3 DNA: TGTGCCAGCAGCTTAGTAACAGGATGGAACAATGAGCAGTTCTTC
clone size: many; V gene: TRBV5-1; D gene: NA; J gene: TRBJ2-1; CDR3 protein: CASSLGQTYNEQFF; CDR3 DNA: TGCGCCAGCAGCCTTGGGCAGACTTACAATGAGCAGTTCTTC
clone size: few; V gene: TRBV29-1; D gene: TRBD1; J gene: TRBJ1-2; CDR3 protein: CSVPGQGHGYTF; CDR3 DNA: TGCAGCGTGCCGGGACAGGGGCATGGCTACACCTTC
clone size: few; V gene: TRBV5-1; D gene: NA; J gene: TRBJ2-3; CDR3 protein: CASKGGLIDTQYF; CDR3 DNA: TGCGCCAGCAAGGGGGGGCTGATAGATACGCAGTATTTT
clone size: few; V gene: TRBV20-1; D gene: NA; J gene: TRBJ2-7; CDR3 protein: CSARAGTSEQYF; CDR3 DNA: TGCAGTGCTAGAGCGGGAACCTCAGAGCAGTACTTC
clone size: NA; V gene: TRBV10-3; D gene: TRBD2; J gene: TRBJ2-3; CDR3 protein: CAISRNGGGAGTDTQYF; CDR3 DNA: TGTGCCATCAGTAGGAATGGCGGGGGGGCCGGCACAGATACGCAGTATTTT
clone size: few; V gene: TRBV12-3/TRBV12-4; D gene: TRBD1; J gene: TRBJ2-7; CDR3 protein: CASSPYRDSVEIQYF; CDR3 DNA: TGTGCCAGCAGTCCATACCGGGACAGCGTAGAGATCCAGTACTTC
clone size: few; V gene: TRBV20-1; D gene: TRBD1; J gene: TRBJ2-1; CDR3 protein: CSARPDWTGYEDEQFF; CDR3 DNA: TGCAGTGCTAGACCTGACTGGACAGGGTATGAGGATGAGCAGTTCTTC
clone size: NA; V gene: TRBV7-9; D gene: NA; J gene: TRBJ2-5; CDR3 protein: CASSSAREQYF; CDR3 DNA: TGTGCCAGCAGCTCCGCTAGGGAGCAGTACTTC
clone size: NA; V gene: TRBV5-1; D gene: NA; J gene: TRBJ2-1; CDR3 protein: CASSLTLVSEQFF; CDR3 DNA: TGCGCCAGCAGCTTGACCCTCGTTAGTGAGCAGTTCTTC
clone size: NA; V gene: TRBV2; D gene: NA; J gene: TRBJ2-3; CDR3 protein: CASSGRKASTDTQYF; CDR3 DNA: TGTGCCAGCAGTGGGAGAAAAGCAAGCACAGATACGCAGTATTTT
clone size: NA; V gene: TRBV12-3/TRBV12-4; D gene: TRBD2; J gene: TRBJ2-1; CDR3 protein: CASSTLAGISYNEQFF; CDR3 DNA: TGTGCCAGCAGTACACTAGCGGGCATATCCTACAATGAGCAGTTCTTC
clone size: NA; V gene: TRBV20-1; D gene: NA; J gene: TRBJ2-7; CDR3 protein: CSALGEVPEQYF; CDR3 DNA: TGCAGTGCCCTGGGAGAAGTTCCCGAGCAGTACTTC
clone size: NA; V gene: TRBV20-1; D gene: TRBD2; J gene: TRBJ2-5; CDR3 protein: CSARPTRTSGFWETQYF; CDR3 DNA: TGCAGTGCTAGACCGACAAGGACTAGCGGCTTCTGGGAGACCCAGTACTTC
clone size: few; V gene: TRBV6-6; D gene: NA; J gene: TRBJ2-3; CDR3 protein: CASSPRRGSGSTDTQYF; CDR3 DNA: TGTGCCAGCAGCCCTCGGAGGGGCAGCGGTAGCACAGATACGCAGTATTTT
clone size: NA; V gene: TRBV12-3/TRBV12-4; D gene: TRBD1; J gene: TRBJ1-5; CDR3 protein: CASSSGQGPNQPQHF; CDR3 DNA: TGTGCCAGCAGTTCTGGACAGGGGCCGAATCAGCCCCAGCATTTT
clone size: few; V gene: TRBV4-1; D gene: TRBD2; J gene: TRBJ2-1; CDR3 protein: CASSQDSGAYSYNEQFF; CDR3 DNA: TGCGCCAGCAGCCAGGATAGCGGGGCCTACTCCTACAATGAGCAGTTCTTC
clone size: NA; V gene: TRBV29-1; D gene: NA; J gene: TRBJ2-7; CDR3 protein: CSVEKTGSSYEQYF; CDR3 DNA: TGCAGCGTTGAAAAGACAGGATCCTCCTACGAGCAGTACTTC
clone size: many; V gene: TRBV4-1; D gene: NA; J gene: TRBJ1-6; CDR3 protein: CASSQLVNSRSPLHF; CDR3 DNA: TGCGCCAGCAGCCAGCTCGTGAATTCTCGTTCACCCCTCCACTTT
clone size: once; V gene: TRBV5-1; D gene: NA; J gene: TRBJ2-1; CDR3 protein: CASSWGSAHNEQFF; CDR3 DNA: TGCGCCAGCAGCTGGGGATCCGCCCACAATGAGCAGTTCTTC
clone size: NA; V gene: TRBV5-1; D gene: NA; J gene: TRBJ2-5; CDR3 protein: CASSQGGSPQRIGETQYF; CDR3 DNA: TGCGCCAGCAGCCAGGGGGGGTCCCCTCAAAGAATCGGCGAGACCCAGTACTTC
clone size: NA; V gene: TRBV20-1; D gene: NA; J gene: TRBJ2-3; CDR3 protein: CSVTGGGTDTQYF; CDR3 DNA: TGCAGTGTAACCGGGGGCGGAACAGATACGCAGTATTTT
clone size: NA; V gene: TRBV5-1; D gene: NA; J gene: TRBJ1-6; CDR3 protein: CASSLGSTRSPLHF; CDR3 DNA: TGCGCCAGCAGCTTGGGCAGCACCCGGTCACCCCTCCACTTT
clone size: NA; V gene: TRBV11-2; D gene: NA; J gene: TRBJ1-6; CDR3 protein: CASRTTAANSPLHF; CDR3 DNA: TGTGCCAGCCGTACCACAGCGGCAAATTCACCCCTCCACTTT